These 18 T cell receptor beta chains originate from one sample sequenced in a study of T cells in Graves' hyperthyroidism and ophthalmopathy. RNA transcripts gave rise to amplified TCR beta CDR3 regions. An initial round of RT-PCR targeting the TCR CDR3 relied on the HTBI primer set. TCRdb analysed the multiplex PCR reads with MiXCR anew, one entry per CDR3 protein. The data show approximately 590,000 distinct CDR3 sequences, with about a sixth seen just once and approximately 7% held by the top ten. Sequenced material: blood. The receptor set was obtained from a woman between 25 and 40 years old with Graves' hyperthyroidism.

This clonotype was counted ten times or more. The rearrangement links TRBV3-1 to TRBJ2-4; D unclear. V shed 1 base and J shed 7 bases, with 11 bases lying between them. Germline V gene sequence: CDR1 LGHDT, CDR2 YNNKEL (reference sequence). CDR3 length equals 14 residues. CDR3 in amino acids: CASSQGASANIQYF. In DNA form, the CDR3 reads TGTGCCAGCAGCCAAGGGGCCTCGGCTAACATTCAGTACTTC. The complete variable domain, with remaining parts taken from reference TRBV3-1 and TRBJ2-4, reads DTAVSQTPKYLVTQMGNDKSIKCEQNLGHDTMYWYKQDSKKFLKIMFSYNNKELIINETVPNRFSPKSPDKAHLNLHINSLELGDSAVYFCASSQGASANIQYFGAGTRLSVL.

This clonotype turned up a few times. This chain uses TRBV5-1 with TRBJ1-3; 7 bases line up with TRBD1. CDR3 length: 17 amino acids. From germline, CDR1 is SGHRS and CDR2 YFSETQ. V lost 4 bases and J lost 1; bases outside the gene matches: 11. CDR3 bases: TGCGCCAGCAGCCAATTCGGGGGACAGCTGTCTGGAAACACCATATATTTT. Protein sequence: CASSQFGGQLSGNTIYF.

This chain connects TRBV20-1 to TRBJ2-5; TRBD1 matches 9 bases. V lost 4 bases to trimming and J lost 5 bases; unmatched junction nucleotides: 11. The CDR3 sequence is 15 residues long. Per the germline V gene, CDR1 is DFQATT and CDR2 is SNEGSKA (reference sequence). Here the CDR3 reads CSATPGQGAVETQYF. In nucleotides, the CDR3 is TGCAGTGCTACACCGGGACAGGGAGCGGTCGAGACCCAGTACTTC.

This clonotype was counted many times. This rearrangement joins TRBV10-3 to TRBJ1-2; D uncertain. The CDR3 runs 15 residues. V dropped 3 bases and J dropped 4 bases, with 15 bases sitting between them. The germline CDR1 and CDR2 sequences are ENHRY and SYGVKD. This CDR3 is CAISESLTPGYGYTF. The CDR3 region has the DNA TGTGCCATCAGTGAATCTCTAACGCCTGGCTATGGCTACACCTTC.

Many counts were recorded for this clonotype. The V and J genes are TRBV7-9 and TRBJ2-7, with D tentatively TRBD1 (6 bases). This CDR3 has 16 residues. V lost 0 bases to trimming and J lost 4 bases, with 16 bases between them. Germline values: CDR1 SEHNR, CDR2 FQNEAQ (reference sequence). The CDR3 protein is CASSLAQYREGYEQYF. CDR3 coding DNA: TGTGCCAGCAGCTTAGCGCAGTACAGGGAAGGGTACGAGCAGTACTTC.

The table lists this clonotype with many counts. This chain uses TRBV7-2 with TRBJ2-7; TRBD1 might be the D (5 bases). Looked up from germline, CDR1 is SGHTA and CDR2 is FQGNSA. Trimming left V 5 bases short and J 3 bases short, with 17 bases between. The CDR3 totals 15 residues. In DNA form, the CDR3 reads TGTGCCAGCAGCGTAGAGACAGCCCAAGTCTACGAGCAGTACTTC. It is translated as CASSVETAQVYEQYF.

The chain has TRBV12-3 or TRBV12-4 and TRBJ2-1, with D perhaps matching TRBD1 (8 bases). V was pared by 4 bases and J by 4 bases, with 14 bases between. CDR3 length equals 15 residues. For the CDR3, the DNA is TGTGCCAGCAGTTCCACAGGGGGGGAGTACAATGAGCAGTTCTTC. This encodes CASSSTGGEYNEQFF.

In this sample, this clonotype turned up a few times. V is TRBV29-1 and J is TRBJ1-4; 7 nucleotides line up with TRBD1. V dropped 7 bases and J dropped 7; count of bases not matched to a gene: 6. CDR1 and CDR2 from the germline V gene are SQVTM and ANQGSEA. This CDR3 region has 12 residues. The CDR3 sequence: CSGRDSSEKLFF. CDR3 DNA: TGCAGCGGAAGGGACAGCAGTGAAAAACTGTTTTTT.

This clonotype was picked up a small number of times. The J gene is TRBJ1-4, the V gene TRBV27; D is ambiguous. The CDR3 loop spans 14 amino acids. Germline V CDR1 and CDR2: MNHEY, SMNVEV (reference sequence). Trimming stripped 4 bases from V and 0 bases from J, with 6 bases between. CDR3 nucleotides: TGTGCCAGCAGTTCCTTTCCAACTAATGAAAAACTGTTTTTT. This encodes CASSSFPTNEKLFF.

This clonotype has a handful of counts. The chain employs TRBV2 and TRBJ1-2, with 9 nucleotides matching TRBD1. Per the germline V gene, CDR1 is SNHLY and CDR2 is FYNNEI. CDR3 size: 17 residues. V was pared by 8 bases and J by 0 bases, with 13 bases of the junction left unmatched. The CDR3 region is CASGRFDRGSANYGYTF. The CDR3 DNA sequence: TGTGCCAGCGGACGTTTTGACAGGGGGAGTGCTAACTATGGCTACACCTTC. The full variable domain, completed using reference TRBV2 and TRBJ1-2, is EPEVTQTPSHQVTQMGQEVILRCVPISNHLYFYWYRQILGQKVEFLVSFYNNEISEKSEIFDDQFSVERPDGSNFTLKIRSTKLEDSAMYFCASGRFDRGSANYGYTFGSGTRLTVV.

DNA of the CDR3: TGTGCCAGCAGTTACCCCGGGACAGGAGAAGGCTACACCTTC. Its protein is CASSYPGTGEGYTF. The chain uses TRBV6-5 and TRBJ1-2, with 8 bases that match TRBD1. The germline CDR1 and CDR2 sequences are MNHEY and SVGAGI. The V gene end was trimmed by 2 bases and the J gene end by 8 bases; junction bases not matched to a gene: 7. The CDR3 runs 14 residues.

Only a few counts were recorded for this clonotype. One end of the junction is discordant with germline, which a read error may explain. The V and J genes are TRBV9 and TRBJ1-2; D is unclear. The CDR3 has 14 residues. CDR1 and CDR2 from the germline V gene are SGDLS and YYNGEE. The CDR3 sequence is CASNVWGTNYGYTF. The CDR3 region has the DNA TGTGCCAGCAACGTATGGGGAACTAACTATGGCTACACCTTC. The full variable domain, with the rest looked up from reference TRBV9 and TRBJ1-2, is DSGVTQTPKHLITATGQRVTLRCSPRSGDLSVYWYQQSLDQGLQFLIQYYNGEERAKGNILERFSAQQFPDLHSELNLSSLELGDSALYFCASNVWGTNYGYTFGSGTRLTVV.

A few counts support this clonotype. This sequence joins TRBV12-3 or TRBV12-4 and TRBJ2-7; 11 nucleotides agree with TRBD2. V dropped 3 bases and J dropped 5; count of bases not matched to a gene: 12. The CDR3 length is 17 residues. CDR3 amino acids: CASSFQTGLAGDNEQYF. CDR3 DNA: TGTGCCAGCAGTTTTCAGACCGGACTAGCGGGTGACAACGAGCAGTACTTC.

This clonotype was counted at least ten times. J is TRBJ1-6 and V is TRBV12-3 or TRBV12-4; D remains ambiguous. The CDR3 sequence is 15 residues long. V was pared by 6 bases and J by 9 bases, with 18 bases between. CDR3 region: CASSRREDGSSPLHF. CDR3 nucleotide sequence: TGTGCCAGCAGCCGGAGGGAGGACGGCTCTTCACCCCTCCACTTT.

Many counts were recorded for this clonotype. The chain uses TRBV9 and TRBJ2-7; tentative D call: TRBD2 (6 bases). There are 15 residues in the CDR3. Germline CDR1 is SGDLS and CDR2 is YYNGEE. Trimming took off 2 bases at V and 1 base at J, with 13 bases between the two ends. The CDR3 DNA sequence: TGTGCCAGCAGCGTCGGGCGGGATGGGTCCTACGAGCAGTACTTC. Protein sequence: CASSVGRDGSYEQYF.

Comment on this clonotype: The junction departs from the called germline gene at one end, perhaps through a read error. The rearrangement links TRBV5-1 to TRBJ2-3; maybe TRBD2 (5 bases). The CDR3 extends over 14 amino acids. Looked up from germline, CDR1 is SGHRS and CDR2 is YFSETQ. The CDR3, as DNA: TGCGCCAGCGGCTTGGTCCTAGCCACAGATACGCAGTATTTT. Protein product: CASGLVLATDTQYF.

This clonotype was detected a few times. CDR3 bases: TGTGCCAGCTCAAAGGAGCCCCCGTCCTACGAGCAGTACTTC. Protein sequence: CASSKEPPSYEQYF. The chain links TRBV18 to TRBJ2-7; D not certain. The V gene lost 5 bases and the J gene lost 1 base, with 12 bases spanning the gap. This CDR3 comprises 14 residues. Germline V gene lookup returns CDR1 KGHSH and CDR2 LQKENI.

The sample holds many counts of this clonotype. The chain joins TRBV20-1 to TRBJ1-4; D might be TRBD1 (5 bases). Germline loops: CDR1 DFQATT, CDR2 SNEGSKA (reference sequence). The V end lost 1 base, the J end lost 8 bases, and 11 bases lay between the germline ends. The CDR3 sequence is 13 residues long. The CDR3 loop is CSARVLQAEKLFF. The CDR3 DNA reads as TGCAGTGCTAGAGTTTTACAGGCAGAAAAACTGTTTTTT.